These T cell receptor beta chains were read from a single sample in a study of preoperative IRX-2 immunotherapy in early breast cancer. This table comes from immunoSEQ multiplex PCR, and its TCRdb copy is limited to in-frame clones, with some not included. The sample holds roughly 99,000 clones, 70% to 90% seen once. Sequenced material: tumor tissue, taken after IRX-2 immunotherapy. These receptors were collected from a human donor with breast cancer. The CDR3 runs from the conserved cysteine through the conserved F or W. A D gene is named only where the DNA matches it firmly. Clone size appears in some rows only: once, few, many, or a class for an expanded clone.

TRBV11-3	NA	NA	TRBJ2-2	CASSFVMAGDRELFF	TGTGCCAGCAGCTTTGTGATGGCTGGGGATAGGGAGCTGTTTTTT
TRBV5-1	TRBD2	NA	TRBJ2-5	CASSLGASGGPRDF	TGCGCCAGCAGCTTGGGTGCTAGCGGCGGACCTAGAGACTTC
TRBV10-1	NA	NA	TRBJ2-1	CASSEEGEQFF	TGCGCCAGCAGTGAGGAAGGTGAGCAGTTCTTC
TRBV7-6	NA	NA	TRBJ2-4	CASSFIGPTSGNIQYF	TGTGCCAGCAGCTTTATCGGGCCCACGTCTGGAAACATTCAGTACTTC
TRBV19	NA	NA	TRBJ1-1	CASSFDSVNTEAFF	TGTGCCAGTAGTTTTGACAGCGTGAACACTGAAGCTTTCTTT
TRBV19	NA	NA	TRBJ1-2	CASSIGFNYGYTF	TGTGCCAGTAGTATTGGATTTAACTATGGCTACACCTTC
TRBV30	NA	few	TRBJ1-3	CAWSKHRLTGNTIYF	TGTGCCTGGAGTAAACACCGACTAACTGGAAACACCATATATTTT
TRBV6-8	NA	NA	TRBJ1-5	CASSVDSSNQPQHF	TGTGCCAGCAGCGTAGACAGTTCGAATCAGCCCCAGCATTTT
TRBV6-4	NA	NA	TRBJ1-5	CAISDGETQHF	TGTGCCATCAGTGATGGGGAAACACAGCATTTT
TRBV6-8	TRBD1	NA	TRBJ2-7	CASSYSLQGGSSYEQYF	TGTGCCAGCAGTTACTCGCTACAGGGGGGAAGCTCCTACGAGCAGTACTTC
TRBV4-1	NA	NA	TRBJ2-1	CASSQRRGTHYEQFF	TGCGCCAGCAGCCAAAGGCGGGGAACCCACTATGAGCAGTTCTTC
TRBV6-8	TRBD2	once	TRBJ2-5	CASSSPMGLAGNRETQYF	TGTGCCAGCAGTTCCCCTATGGGACTAGCGGGGAACAGGGAGACCCAGTACTTC
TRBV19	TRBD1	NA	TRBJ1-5	CASWGIGGEQPQHF	TGTGCCAGCTGGGGCATAGGGGGCGAACAGCCCCAGCATTTT